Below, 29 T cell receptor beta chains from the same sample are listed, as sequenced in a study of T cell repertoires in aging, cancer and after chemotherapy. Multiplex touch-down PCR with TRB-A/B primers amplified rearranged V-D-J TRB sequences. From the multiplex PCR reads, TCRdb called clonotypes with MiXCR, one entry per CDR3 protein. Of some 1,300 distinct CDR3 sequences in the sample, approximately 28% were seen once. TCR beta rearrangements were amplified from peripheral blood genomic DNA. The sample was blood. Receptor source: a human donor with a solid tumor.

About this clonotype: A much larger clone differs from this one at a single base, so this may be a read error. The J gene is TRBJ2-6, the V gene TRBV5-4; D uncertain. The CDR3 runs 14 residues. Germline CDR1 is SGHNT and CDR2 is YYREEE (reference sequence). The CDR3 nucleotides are TGTGCCAGCGGCTTTTTGTCTGGGGCCAACGTCCTGACTTTC. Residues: CASGFLSGANVLTF.

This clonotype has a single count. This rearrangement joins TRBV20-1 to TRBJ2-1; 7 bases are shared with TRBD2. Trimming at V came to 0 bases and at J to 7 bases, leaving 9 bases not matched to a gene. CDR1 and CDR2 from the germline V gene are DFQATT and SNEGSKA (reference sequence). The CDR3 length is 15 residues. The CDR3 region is CSARDLGPGGNEQFF. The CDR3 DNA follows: TGCAGTGCTAGAGATCTTGGGCCCGGGGGGAATGAGCAGTTCTTC.

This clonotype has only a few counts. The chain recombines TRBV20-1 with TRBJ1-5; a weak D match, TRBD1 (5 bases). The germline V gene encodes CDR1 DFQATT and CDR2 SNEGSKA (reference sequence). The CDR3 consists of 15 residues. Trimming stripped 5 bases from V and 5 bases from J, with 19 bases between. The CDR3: CSAEGPRDFHQPQHF. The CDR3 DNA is TGCAGTGCTGAGGGCCCCAGGGACTTCCATCAGCCCCAGCATTTT.

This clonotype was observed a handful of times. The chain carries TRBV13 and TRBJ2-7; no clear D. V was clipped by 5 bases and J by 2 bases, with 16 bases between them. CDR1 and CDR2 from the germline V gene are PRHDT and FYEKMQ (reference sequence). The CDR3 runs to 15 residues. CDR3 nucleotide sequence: TGTGCCAGCAGCCAGAATCCGCACCCCACCTACGAGCAGTACTTC. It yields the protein CASSQNPHPTYEQYF.

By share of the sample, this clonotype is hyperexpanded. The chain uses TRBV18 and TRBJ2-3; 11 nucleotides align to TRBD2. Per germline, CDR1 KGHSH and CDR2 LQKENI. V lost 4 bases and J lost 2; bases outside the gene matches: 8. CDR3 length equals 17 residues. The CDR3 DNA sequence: TGTGCCAGCTCACTCCAACTAGCGGGGGAGAACACAGATACGCAGTATTTT. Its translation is CASSLQLAGENTDTQYF.

The CDR3 nucleotides are TGCAGTGCTAGTAAGGACGACTATGGCTACACCTTC. Its protein product is CSASKDDYGYTF. The rearrangement links TRBV20-1 to TRBJ1-2; D not certain. Germline values: CDR1 DFQATT, CDR2 SNEGSKA (reference sequence). The CDR3 contains 12 residues. Between the trimmed V and J ends, which lost 3 bases and 3 bases, there was a span of 8 bases.

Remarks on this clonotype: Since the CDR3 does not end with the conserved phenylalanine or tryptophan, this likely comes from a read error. CDR3 nucleotides: TGTGCCAGTAGTATCAACGACAGGGCCTATCAGCCCCAGCATTCT. Amino acid sequence: CASSINDRAYQPQHS. The chain employs TRBV19 and TRBJ1-5; 7 bases are a match to TRBD1. With 3 bases clipped from V and 5 bases from J, the junction kept 7 bases outside the gene matches. CDR1 and CDR2 from the germline V gene are LNHDA and SQIVND (reference sequence). The CDR3 is 15 residues long.

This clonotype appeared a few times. The CDR3 coding sequence is TGTGCCACCAGTGAAGCGGCCCACACAGATACGCAGTATTTT. As protein: CATSEAAHTDTQYF. This chain uses TRBV24-1 with TRBJ2-3; weak D call: TRBD2 (5 bases). The germline V and J ends were trimmed by 4 bases and 2 bases, with 9 bases remaining between them. This CDR3 has 14 amino acids. Germline CDR1 and CDR2: KGHDR and SFDVKD.

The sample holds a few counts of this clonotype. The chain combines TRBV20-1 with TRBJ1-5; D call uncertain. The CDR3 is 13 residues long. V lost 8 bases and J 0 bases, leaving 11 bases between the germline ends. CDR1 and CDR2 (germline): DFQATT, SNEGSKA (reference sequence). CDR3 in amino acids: CSIAAGSNQPQHF. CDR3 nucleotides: TGCAGTATAGCGGCCGGTAGCAATCAGCCCCAGCATTTT.

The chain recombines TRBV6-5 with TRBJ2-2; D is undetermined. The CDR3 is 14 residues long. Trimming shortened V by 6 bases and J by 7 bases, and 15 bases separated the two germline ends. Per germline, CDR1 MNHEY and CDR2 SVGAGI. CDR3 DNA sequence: TGTGCCAGCAGCTTAGGCCTGAGCGACGGGGAGCTGTTTTTT. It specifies CASSLGLSDGELFF.

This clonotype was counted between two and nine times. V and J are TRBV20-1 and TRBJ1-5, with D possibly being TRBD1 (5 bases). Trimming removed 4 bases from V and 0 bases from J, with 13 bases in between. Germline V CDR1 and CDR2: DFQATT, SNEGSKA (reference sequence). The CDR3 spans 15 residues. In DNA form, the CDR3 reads TGCAGTGCTACGGGGACGGACTATAGCAATCAGCCCCAGCATTTT. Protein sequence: CSATGTDYSNQPQHF.

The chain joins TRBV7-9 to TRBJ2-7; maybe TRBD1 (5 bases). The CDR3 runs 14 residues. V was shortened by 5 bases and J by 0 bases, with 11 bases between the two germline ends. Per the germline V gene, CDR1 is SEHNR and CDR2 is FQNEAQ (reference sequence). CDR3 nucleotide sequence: TGTGCCAGCAGCCCTCTACAGGTCTCCTACGAGCAGTACTTC. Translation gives CASSPLQVSYEQYF.

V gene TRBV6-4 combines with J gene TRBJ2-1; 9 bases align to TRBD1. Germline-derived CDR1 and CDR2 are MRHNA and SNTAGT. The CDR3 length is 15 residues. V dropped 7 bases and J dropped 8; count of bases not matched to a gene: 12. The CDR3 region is CASTYRPDRGHEQFF. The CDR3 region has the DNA TGTGCCAGCACATACCGCCCGGACAGGGGACATGAGCAGTTCTTC.

The CDR3 spells CSARDHGKLAEPSTDTQYF. The CDR3 coding sequence is TGCAGTGCTAGAGATCATGGAAAACTAGCGGAGCCTAGCACAGATACGCAGTATTTT. The genes are TRBV20-1 and TRBJ2-3; 8 nucleotides match TRBD2. J lost 0 bases, V lost 0 bases, and 14 bases had no gene match. The germline gives CDR1 DFQATT, CDR2 SNEGSKA (reference sequence). The CDR3 has 19 residues.

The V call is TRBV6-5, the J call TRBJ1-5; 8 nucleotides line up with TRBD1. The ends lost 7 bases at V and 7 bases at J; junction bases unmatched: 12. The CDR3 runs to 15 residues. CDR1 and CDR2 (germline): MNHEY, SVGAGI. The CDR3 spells CASKLNSGGGQPQHF. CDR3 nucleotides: TGTGCCAGCAAACTCAACTCAGGGGGCGGCCAGCCCCAGCATTTT.

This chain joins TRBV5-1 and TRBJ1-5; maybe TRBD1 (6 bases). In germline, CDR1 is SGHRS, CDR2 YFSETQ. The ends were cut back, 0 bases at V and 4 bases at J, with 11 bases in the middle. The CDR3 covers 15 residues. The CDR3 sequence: CASSLAGTNNQPQHF. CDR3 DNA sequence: TGCGCCAGCAGCTTGGCCGGGACAAATAATCAGCCCCAGCATTTT. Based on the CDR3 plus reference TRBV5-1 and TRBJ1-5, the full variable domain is KAGVTQTPRYLIKTRGQQVTLSCSPISGHRSVSWYQQTPGQGLQFLFEYFSETQRNKGNFPGRFSGRQFSNSRSEMNVSTLELGDSALYLCASSLAGTNNQPQHFGDGTRLSIL.

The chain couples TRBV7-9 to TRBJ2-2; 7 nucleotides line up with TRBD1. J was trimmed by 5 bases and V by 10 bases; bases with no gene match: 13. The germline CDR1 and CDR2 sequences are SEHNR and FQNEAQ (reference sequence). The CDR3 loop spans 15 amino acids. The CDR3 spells CATYLTGEGTGELFF. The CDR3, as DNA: TGTGCCACCTACCTAACAGGGGAAGGGACCGGGGAGCTGTTTTTT.

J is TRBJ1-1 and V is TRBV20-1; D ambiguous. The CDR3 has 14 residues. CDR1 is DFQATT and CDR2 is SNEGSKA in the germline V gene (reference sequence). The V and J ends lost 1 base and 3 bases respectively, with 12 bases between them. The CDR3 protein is CSARGQDSYTEAFF. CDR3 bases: TGCAGTGCTAGAGGGCAGGACTCATACACTGAAGCTTTCTTT.

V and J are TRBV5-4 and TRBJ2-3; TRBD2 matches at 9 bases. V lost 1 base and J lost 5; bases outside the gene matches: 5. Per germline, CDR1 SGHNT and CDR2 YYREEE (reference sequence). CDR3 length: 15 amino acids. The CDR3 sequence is CASSLSAGGGDTQYF. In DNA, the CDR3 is TGTGCCAGCAGCTTGTCGGCGGGAGGGGGAGATACGCAGTATTTT.

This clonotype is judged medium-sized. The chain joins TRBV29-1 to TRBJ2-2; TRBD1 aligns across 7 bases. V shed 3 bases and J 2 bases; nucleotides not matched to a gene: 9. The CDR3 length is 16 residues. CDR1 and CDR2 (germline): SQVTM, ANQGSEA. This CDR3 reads CSVDLSGTVNTGELFF. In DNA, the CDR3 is TGCAGCGTTGACCTTTCCGGGACAGTTAACACCGGGGAGCTGTTTTTT.

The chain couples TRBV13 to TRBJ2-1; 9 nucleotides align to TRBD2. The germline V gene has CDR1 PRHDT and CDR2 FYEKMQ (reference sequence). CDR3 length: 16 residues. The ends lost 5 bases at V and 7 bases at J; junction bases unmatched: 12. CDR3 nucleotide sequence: TGTGCCAGCAGCCCACCCCGCGGGGGGGCGAGGAATGAGCAGTTCTTC. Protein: CASSPPRGGARNEQFF.

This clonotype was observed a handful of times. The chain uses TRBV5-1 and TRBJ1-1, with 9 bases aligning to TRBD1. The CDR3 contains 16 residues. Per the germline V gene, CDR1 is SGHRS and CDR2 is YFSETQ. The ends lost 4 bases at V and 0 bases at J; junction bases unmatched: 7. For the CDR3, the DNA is TGCGCCAGCAGCATAGGGGACAGGGAAATGAACACTGAAGCTTTCTTT. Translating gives CASSIGDREMNTEAFF.

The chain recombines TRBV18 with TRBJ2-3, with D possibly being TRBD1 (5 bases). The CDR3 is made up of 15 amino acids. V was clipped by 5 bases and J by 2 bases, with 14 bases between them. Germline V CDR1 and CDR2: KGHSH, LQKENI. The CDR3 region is CASSWSKGATDTQYF. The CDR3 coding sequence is TGTGCCAGCTCATGGTCGAAAGGGGCCACAGATACGCAGTATTTT.

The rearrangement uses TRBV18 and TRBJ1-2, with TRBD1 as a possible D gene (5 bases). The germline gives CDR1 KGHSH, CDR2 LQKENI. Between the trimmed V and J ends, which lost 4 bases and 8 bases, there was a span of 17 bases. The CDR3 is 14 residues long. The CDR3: CASSRDVVREGYTF. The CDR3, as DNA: TGTGCCAGCTCACGGGACGTCGTTCGGGAGGGCTACACCTTC.

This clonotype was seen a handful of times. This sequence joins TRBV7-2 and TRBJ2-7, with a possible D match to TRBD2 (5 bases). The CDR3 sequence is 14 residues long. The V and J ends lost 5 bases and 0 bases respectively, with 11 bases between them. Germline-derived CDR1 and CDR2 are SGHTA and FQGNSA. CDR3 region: CASSPRAVSYEQYF. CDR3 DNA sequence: TGTGCCAGCAGCCCGCGGGCAGTCTCCTACGAGCAGTACTTC.

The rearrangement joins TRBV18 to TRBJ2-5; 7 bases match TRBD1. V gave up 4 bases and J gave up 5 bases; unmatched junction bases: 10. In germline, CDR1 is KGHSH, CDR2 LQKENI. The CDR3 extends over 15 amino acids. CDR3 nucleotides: TGTGCCAGCTCACTCCGACAGGGCGGTAAGGAGACCCAGTACTTC. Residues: CASSLRQGGKETQYF.

CDR3 DNA sequence: TGTGCCAGCTCACCGGGACAGGATAGCAATCAGCCCCAGCATTTT. As protein: CASSPGQDSNQPQHF. The chain joins TRBV18 to TRBJ1-5; TRBD1 matches at 8 bases. Looked up from germline, CDR1 is KGHSH and CDR2 is LQKENI. CDR3 length: 15 residues. V lost 3 bases to trimming and J lost 0 bases; unmatched junction nucleotides: 1. Based on the CDR3 plus reference TRBV18 and TRBJ1-5, the full variable domain is NAGVMQNPRHLVRRRGQEARLRCSPMKGHSHVYWYRQLPEEGLKFMVYLQKENIIDESGMPKERFSAEFPKEGPSILRIQQVVRGDSAAYFCASSPGQDSNQPQHFGDGTRLSIL.

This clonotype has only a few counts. In nucleotides, the CDR3 is TGTGCCAGCAGCTTGGGCGGTCAGGGTATAGATACGCAGTATTTT. Translating gives CASSLGGQGIDTQYF. This chain connects TRBV5-6 to TRBJ2-3; the D gene is possibly TRBD1 (5 bases). V lost 0 bases and J 5 bases, leaving 13 bases between the germline ends. Per the germline V gene, CDR1 is SGHDT and CDR2 is YYEEEE. The CDR3 length is 15 residues.

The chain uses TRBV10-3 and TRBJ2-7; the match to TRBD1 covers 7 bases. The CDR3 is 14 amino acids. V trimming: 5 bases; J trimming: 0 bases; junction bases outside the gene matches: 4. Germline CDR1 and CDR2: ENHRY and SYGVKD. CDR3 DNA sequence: TGTGCCATCAGTCCAGGGGGAAGCTCCTACGAGCAGTACTTC. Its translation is CAISPGGSSYEQYF.